A selection of T cell receptor beta chains follows, all from one sample in a study of blood T cells in healthy people across ages. TCRdb passed the 5' RACE reads through MiXCR, listing each CDR3 protein once. The data show more than 900,000 distinct CDR3 sequences, around 29% seen once. The sample was also reused in another study, on T cells of mothers and their children.

Sequenced input: blood. The receptors derive from a woman between 40 and 50 years old in good health. CDR3s include the opening cysteine and the closing phenylalanine or tryptophan. The D gene is left open where the match is weak. Part of the rows lack a size; the others show once, few, many or a class for expanded clones.

>TRBD2|TRBV7-6|TRBJ2-1|NA
CASSLEWRGALIEQFF
TGTGCCAGCAGCTTAGAGTGGCGGGGGGCCCTCATTGAGCAGTTCTTC
>TRBD1|TRBV18|TRBJ1-2|NA
CASSQNRGSDYGYTF
TGTGCCAGCTCACAAAACAGGGGGTCGGACTATGGCTACACCTTC
>TRBD1|TRBV7-2|TRBJ1-2|NA
CASSLTGTDFYGYTF
TGTGCCAGCAGCTTGACCGGGACAGACTTCTATGGCTACACCTTC
>TRBD2|TRBV6-5|TRBJ2-1|once
CASSHSGSSGVYNEQFF
TGTGCCAGCAGTCACTCCGGGTCTAGCGGGGTATACAATGAGCAGTTCTTC
>NA|TRBV4-2|TRBJ1-1|NA
CASSKLTVLNTEAFF
TGTGCCAGCAGCAAGCTGACAGTCCTTAACACTGAAGCTTTCTTT
>NA|TRBV7-2|TRBJ2-3|many
CASTPPGIRTDTQYF
TGTGCCAGCACCCCTCCGGGCATCCGCACAGATACGCAGTATTTT
>NA|TRBV7-9|TRBJ2-4|few
CASSLVGRDVTKNIQYF
TGTGCCAGCAGCTTAGTGGGAAGGGATGTAACCAAAAACATTCAGTACTTC
>NA|TRBV7-2|TRBJ2-1|once
CASSLGRGDSSYNEQFF
TGTGCCAGCAGCTTAGGGCGGGGGGACAGCTCCTACAATGAGCAGTTCTTC
>TRBD2|TRBV12-3/TRBV12-4|TRBJ2-7|many
CASSLLAGIEQYF
TGTGCCAGCAGCCTTTTAGCGGGAATCGAGCAGTACTTC
>TRBD2|TRBV6-1|TRBJ2-7|NA
CASSEVRGNEQYF
TGTGCCAGCAGTGAAGTGCGGGGGAACGAGCAGTACTTC
>NA|TRBV28|TRBJ1-1|few
CASSSPPGGITEAFF
TGTGCCAGCAGTTCTCCCCCGGGAGGGATCACTGAAGCTTTCTTT
>NA|TRBV29-1|TRBJ1-2|many
CSVEDRSNYGYTF
TGCAGCGTTGAAGACAGGAGTAACTATGGCTACACCTTC
>TRBD1|TRBV28|TRBJ1-2|few
CASSFSSRGRGYTF
TGTGCCAGCAGTTTCTCTAGCAGGGGGCGAGGCTACACCTTC
>TRBD2|TRBV7-2|TRBJ2-1|few
CASKLMGLAGGDEQFF
TGTGCCAGCAAGCTTATGGGACTAGCGGGGGGGGATGAGCAGTTCTTC
>NA|TRBV29-1|TRBJ1-1|NA
CSVEGIIGRGFAEAFF
TGCAGCGTTGAGGGGATTATTGGACGGGGGTTCGCTGAAGCTTTCTTT
>NA|TRBV28|TRBJ2-1|NA
CASSLDRTVNEQFF
TGTGCCAGCAGTCTGGACAGAACCGTCAATGAGCAGTTCTTC
>NA|TRBV7-2|TRBJ2-3|few
CASSRAAGRTDTQYF
TGTGCCAGCAGCCGTGCGGCGGGGCGCACAGATACGCAGTATTTT
>TRBD2|TRBV20-1|TRBJ2-3|NA
CSAFPGLAGGWTDTQYF
TGCAGTGCTTTCCCGGGACTAGCGGGGGGGTGGACAGATACGCAGTATTTT